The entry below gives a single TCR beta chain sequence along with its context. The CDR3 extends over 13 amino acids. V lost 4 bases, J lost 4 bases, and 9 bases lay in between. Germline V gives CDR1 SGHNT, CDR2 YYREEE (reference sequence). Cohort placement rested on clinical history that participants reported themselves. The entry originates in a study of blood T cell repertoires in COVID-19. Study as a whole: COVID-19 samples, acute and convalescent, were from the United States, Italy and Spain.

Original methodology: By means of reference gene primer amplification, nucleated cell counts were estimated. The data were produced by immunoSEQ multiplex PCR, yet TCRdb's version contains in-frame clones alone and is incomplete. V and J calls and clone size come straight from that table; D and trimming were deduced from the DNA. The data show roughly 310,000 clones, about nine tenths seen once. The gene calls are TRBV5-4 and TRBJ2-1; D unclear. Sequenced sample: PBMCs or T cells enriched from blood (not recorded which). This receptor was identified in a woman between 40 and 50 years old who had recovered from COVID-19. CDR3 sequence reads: CASSPTRYNEQFF. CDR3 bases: TGTGCCAGCAGCCCTACCCGATACAATGAGCAGTTCTTC.